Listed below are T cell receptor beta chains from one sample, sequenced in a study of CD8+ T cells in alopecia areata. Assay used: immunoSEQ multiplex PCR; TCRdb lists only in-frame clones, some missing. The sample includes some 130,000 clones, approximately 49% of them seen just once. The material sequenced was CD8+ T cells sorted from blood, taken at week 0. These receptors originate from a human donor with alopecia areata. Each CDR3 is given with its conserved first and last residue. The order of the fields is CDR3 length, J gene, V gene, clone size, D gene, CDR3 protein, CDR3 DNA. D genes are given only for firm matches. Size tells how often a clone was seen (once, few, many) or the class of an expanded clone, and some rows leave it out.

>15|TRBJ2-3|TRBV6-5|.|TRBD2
CASTRLAGTTDTQYF
TGTGCCAGCACCAGACTAGCGGGGACCACAGATACGCAGTATTTT
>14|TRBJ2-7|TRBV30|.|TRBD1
CAWSVRDRGVEQYF
TGTGCCTGGAGTGTACGCGACAGGGGAGTGGAGCAGTACTTC
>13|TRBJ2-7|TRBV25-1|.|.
CASSDAGYYEQYF
TGTGCCAGCAGTGACGCGGGGTACTACGAGCAGTACTTC
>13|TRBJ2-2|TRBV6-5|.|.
CASSYSPTGELFF
TGTGCCAGCAGTTACAGTCCAACCGGGGAGCTGTTTTTT
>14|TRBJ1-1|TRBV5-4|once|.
CASSPGGLNTEAFF
TGTGCCAGCAGCCCGGGCGGGCTGAACACTGAAGCTTTCTTT
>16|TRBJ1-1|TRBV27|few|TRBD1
CASSNIWDRVGTEAFF
TGTGCCAGCAGCAACATCTGGGACAGGGTTGGCACTGAAGCTTTCTTT
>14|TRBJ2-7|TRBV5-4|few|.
CASSLDRHPYEQYF
TGTGCCAGCAGCTTGGACAGGCACCCGTACGAGCAGTACTTC
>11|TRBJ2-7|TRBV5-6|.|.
CASSLDSEQYF
TGTGCCAGCAGCTTAGACAGCGAGCAGTACTTC
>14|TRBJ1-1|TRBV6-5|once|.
CASSFAGANTEAFF
TGTGCCAGCAGTTTTGCAGGGGCAAACACTGAAGCTTTCTTT
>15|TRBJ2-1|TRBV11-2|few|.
CASSPMSRGTNEQFF
TGTGCCAGCAGCCCTATGAGCCGGGGCACCAATGAGCAGTTCTTC
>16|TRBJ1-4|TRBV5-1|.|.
CASSLDSAATNEKLFF
TGCGCCAGCAGCCTAGACTCAGCGGCAACTAATGAAAAACTGTTTTTT
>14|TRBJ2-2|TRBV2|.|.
CAMKDTENTGELFF
TGTGCCATGAAGGATACGGAGAACACCGGGGAGCTGTTTTTT
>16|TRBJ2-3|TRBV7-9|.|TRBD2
CASSSAAGPNTDTQYF
TGTGCCAGCAGCTCGGCAGCGGGGCCAAACACAGATACGCAGTATTTT
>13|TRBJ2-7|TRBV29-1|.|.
CSVSEGGPYEQYF
TGCAGCGTTTCGGAGGGGGGGCCGTACGAGCAGTACTTC
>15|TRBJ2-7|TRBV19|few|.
CASSVERYPTYEQYF
TGTGCCAGTAGTGTAGAACGGTACCCCACCTACGAGCAGTACTTC
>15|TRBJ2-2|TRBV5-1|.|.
CASSLEGKHTGELFF
TGCGCCAGCAGCTTGGAGGGGAAGCACACCGGGGAGCTGTTTTTT
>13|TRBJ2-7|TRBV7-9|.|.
CASSLDPTYEQYF
TGTGCCAGCAGCTTAGACCCCACCTACGAGCAGTACTTC
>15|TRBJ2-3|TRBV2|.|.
CASSDGGTGRNTQYF
TGTGCCAGCAGTGATGGAGGGACGGGTAGAAATACGCAGTATTTT
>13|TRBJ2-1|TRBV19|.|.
CASSIAIWDEQFF
TGTGCCAGTAGTATCGCTATCTGGGATGAGCAGTTCTTC
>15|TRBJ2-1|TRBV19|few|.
CASIPGTGHYNEQFF
TGTGCCAGTATCCCCGGTACAGGGCACTACAATGAGCAGTTCTTC
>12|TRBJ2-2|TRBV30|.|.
CACQGNTGELFF
TGTGCCTGCCAGGGGAACACCGGGGAGCTGTTTTTT
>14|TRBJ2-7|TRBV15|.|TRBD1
CATSSGTGNYEQYF
TGTGCCACCAGCAGCGGGACAGGAAACTACGAGCAGTACTTC
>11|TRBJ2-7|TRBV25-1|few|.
CASSGGYEQYF
TGTGCCAGCAGTGGCGGCTACGAGCAGTACTTC
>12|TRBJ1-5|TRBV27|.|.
CASSFPNQPQHF
TGTGCCAGCAGTTTCCCCAATCAGCCCCAGCATTTT
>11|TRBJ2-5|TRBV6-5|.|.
CASQAGETQYF
TGTGCCAGCCAGGCTGGGGAGACCCAGTACTTC
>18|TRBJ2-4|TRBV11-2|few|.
CASSSGNGVTLAKNIQYF
TGTGCCAGCAGCTCAGGAAATGGGGTGACCCTAGCCAAAAACATTCAGTACTTC
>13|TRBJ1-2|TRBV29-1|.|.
CSVEDGATYGYTF
TGCAGCGTTGAAGACGGGGCCACCTATGGCTACACCTTC
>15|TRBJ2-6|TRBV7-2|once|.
CASSLGYTGANVLTF
TGTGCCAGCAGCTTGGGGTACACTGGGGCCAACGTCCTGACTTTC
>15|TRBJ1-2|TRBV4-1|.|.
CASSQDQEVIYGYTF
TGCGCCAGCAGCCAAGATCAGGAGGTAATCTATGGCTACACCTTC
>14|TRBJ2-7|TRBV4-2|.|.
CASSHRTAVYEQYF
TGTGCCAGCAGCCATAGGACAGCAGTCTACGAGCAGTACTTC
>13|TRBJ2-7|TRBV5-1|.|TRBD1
CASSFNRGGEQYF
TGCGCCAGCAGCTTCAACAGGGGTGGCGAGCAGTACTTC
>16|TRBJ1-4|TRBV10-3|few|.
CAISEGTDATNEKLFF
TGTGCCATCAGTGAAGGGACCGATGCAACTAATGAAAAACTGTTTTTT
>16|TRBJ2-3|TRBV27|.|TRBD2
CASSLIQRGGSDTQYF
TGTGCCAGCAGTTTAATCCAGCGGGGGGGCTCAGATACGCAGTATTTT
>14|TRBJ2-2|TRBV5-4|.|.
CASTQDLNTGELFF
TGTGCCAGCACCCAAGATTTGAACACCGGGGAGCTGTTTTTT
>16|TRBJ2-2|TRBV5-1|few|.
CASSLAPVQITGELFF
TGCGCCAGCAGCTTGGCCCCCGTACAGATCACCGGGGAGCTGTTTTTT
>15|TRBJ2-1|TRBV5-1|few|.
CASSPLRQASDEQFF
TGCGCCAGCAGCCCGCTCCGACAGGCGTCGGATGAGCAGTTCTTC
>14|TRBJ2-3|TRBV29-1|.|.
CSVWARDSGDTQYF
TGCAGCGTTTGGGCGAGGGACTCCGGAGATACGCAGTATTTT
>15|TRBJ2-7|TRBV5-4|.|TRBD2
CASSPTSGGSYEQYF
TGTGCCAGCAGCCCCACTAGCGGGGGGAGCTACGAGCAGTACTTC
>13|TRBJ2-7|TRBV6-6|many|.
CASSYQVMDEQYF
TGTGCCAGCAGTTACCAGGTGATGGACGAGCAGTACTTC
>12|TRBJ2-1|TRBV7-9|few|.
CASGVGRNEQFF
TGTGCCAGCGGAGTGGGGCGGAATGAGCAGTTCTTC
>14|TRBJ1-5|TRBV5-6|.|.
CASDPGAGDQPQHF
TGTGCCAGCGACCCTGGGGCAGGGGATCAGCCCCAGCATTTT
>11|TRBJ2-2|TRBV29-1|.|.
CSVEDTGELFF
TGCAGCGTCGAAGACACCGGGGAGCTGTTTTTT
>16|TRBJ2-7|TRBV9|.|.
CASSPVARGDPYEQYF
TGTGCCAGCAGCCCAGTTGCCAGGGGGGACCCTTACGAGCAGTACTTC
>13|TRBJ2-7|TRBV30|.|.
CAWSHGQQYEQYF
TGTGCCTGGAGTCACGGACAGCAATACGAGCAGTACTTC
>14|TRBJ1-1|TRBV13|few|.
CASSPPGGNTEAFF
TGTGCCAGCAGCCCTCCGGGGGGGAACACTGAAGCTTTCTTT
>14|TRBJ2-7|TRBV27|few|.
CASSLRDRAYEQYF
TGTGCCAGCAGTTTACGGGACCGAGCCTACGAGCAGTACTTC
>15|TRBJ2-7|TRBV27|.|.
CASSPPGENSYEQYF
TGTGCCAGCAGTCCCCCTGGGGAAAATTCCTACGAGCAGTACTTC
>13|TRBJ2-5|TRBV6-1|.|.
CASSMDLQETQYF
TGTGCCAGCAGTATGGACCTCCAGGAGACCCAGTACTTC
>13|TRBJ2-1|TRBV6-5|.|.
CASSTSGGDEQFF
TGTGCCAGCAGTACATCAGGGGGGGATGAGCAGTTCTTC
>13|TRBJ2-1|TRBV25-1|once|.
CASSGGLRAEQFF
TGTGCCAGCAGTGGGGGCCTCCGGGCTGAGCAGTTCTTC
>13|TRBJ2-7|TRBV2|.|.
CASRPPLTYEQYF
TGTGCCAGCAGGCCACCGCTAACCTACGAGCAGTACTTC
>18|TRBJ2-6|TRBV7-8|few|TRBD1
CASSFNRGRGSGANVLTF
TGTGCCAGCAGCTTTAACAGGGGGCGCGGGTCTGGGGCCAACGTCCTGACTTTC
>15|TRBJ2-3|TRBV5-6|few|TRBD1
CASSLRDRSTDTQYF
TGTGCCAGCAGCTTGCGGGACAGGAGCACAGATACGCAGTATTTT